This TCR beta chain was sequenced during a study of blood T cell repertoires in COVID-19. Study as a whole: T cells, B-cell-depleted T cells, or PBMCs supplied cDNA or gDNA.

In the study's own analysis: Amplification of reference gene primers was used by the study to estimate nucleated cell counts. Measured with immunoSEQ multiplex PCR; TCRdb has only the in-frame clones, and not every one. The DNA gave D and trimming, while V, J and clone size come from that table. The repertoire holds approximately 340,000 clones, with about 89% as singletons. Cohort placement rested on clinical history that participants reported themselves. Before they entered the study, exposed participants had met a COVID-19 case within 2 weeks. V was shortened by 0 bases and J by 5 bases, with 16 bases between the two germline ends. Germline V lookup: CDR1 SGHNT, CDR2 YENEEA. This CDR3 contains 16 residues.

This TCR was recovered from a woman aged 35 to 49 who had been exposed to COVID-19. The sample comprised PBMCs or T cells enriched from blood (not recorded which). The chain joins TRBV11-3 to TRBJ1-1, with a weak D call TRBD1 (5 bases). The CDR3 region has the DNA TGTGCCAGCAGCTTAGACCCCCGCCAGGGTGGGACTGAAGCTTTCTTT. It translates to CASSLDPRQGGTEAFF.